This TCR beta chain was profiled in a study of blood T cell repertoires in COVID-19. Overall study context: Nucleic acid was either cDNA or gDNA, and it came from T cells, B-cell-depleted T cells, or PBMCs.

CDR1 SGHAT and CDR2 FQNNGV come from the germline V gene. V shed 4 bases and J shed 5 bases, with 9 bases lying between them. CDR3 length: 12 amino acids. Per the original data handling: Estimates of nucleated cell counts were drawn from the amplification of reference gene primers. Generated by immunoSEQ multiplex PCR, the TCRdb table keeps only in-frame clones and is missing some. That table gives V, J and clone size, and the DNA gave D and trimming. This table has approximately 16,000 clones, roughly 88% appearing once. Sequenced sample: peripheral blood. The clonotype comes from a human donor in a cohort sampled during active COVID-19. The chain uses TRBV11-2 and TRBJ2-7; possibly TRBD2 for D (5 bases). CDR3 residues: CASSSRADEQYF. Written as DNA, the CDR3 is TGTGCCAGCAGCTCAAGAGCGGACGAGCAGTACTTC.